This entry features one T cell receptor beta chain sequence. Its target antigen remains unknown. Base qualities are not at hand, and no much larger clone is one base apart. The data derive from a study of control samples from healthy donors and cancer patients (dated by TCRdb to between 2020 and 2021). CDR1 and CDR2 (SGHNT, YENEEA) derive from the germline V gene. The germline ends are 15 bases apart after V is trimmed by 3 bases and J by 4 bases. The CDR3 covers 15 residues, taking in both the cysteine and the phenylalanine. The sequence is cut down to CDR3 DNA, 45 bases in frame from base 1. Library generation was performed with the immunoSEQ multiplex PCR assay. The clones in this table, taken by TCRdb from immuneACCESS, are in-frame only. Not every clone is retained; where verified, under half of the shortfall comes from an unresolved V gene, and the cause of the rest is unknown. Recorded for this sample are about 160,000 clones; about 95% of them occurred a single time. The ten largest make up 14% of the sample.

The clonotype comes from a man in his sixties with colorectal cancer. Sequenced input: PBMCs. The chain is assembled from TRBV11-3 and TRBJ2-5; the D gene may be TRBD1 or TRBD2, since each aligns over 7 bases. The DNA sequence reads TGTGCCAGCAGCTTGGGAGGGGGCCGGGGAGAGACCCAGTACTTC. Its translation is CASSLGGGRGETQYF. Reference TRBV11-3 and TRBJ2-5 proteins supply the regions before and after the CDR3; the full variable domain is: EAGVVQSPRYKIIEKKQPVAFWCNPISGHNTLYWYLQNLGQGPELLIRYENEEAVDDSQLPKDRFSAERLKGVDSTLKIQPAELGDSAVYLCASSLGGGRGETQYFGPGTRLLVL.